The TCR beta chain under discussion was sequenced for a study of CD4 T cells in relation to SARS-CoV-2 and coronaviruses. Only in-frame clones appear in the TCRdb table, and some are missing; sequencing was by immunoSEQ multiplex PCR. The table lists about 56,000 clones, about 91% of them singletons. Sequences were obtained from naive CD4+ T cells from PBMCs. The subset is: naive CD4+ T cells isolated by negative enrichment. This clonotype was sampled from an adult with COVID-19.

DNA for the CDR3: TGTGCCAGCAGCTCCACTGCTGAGGATGGCTACACCTTC. It translates to CASSSTAEDGYTF. The chain employs TRBV7-3 and TRBJ1-2; D is unresolved. The V gene lost 4 bases and the J gene lost 6 bases, with 12 bases spanning the gap. The CDR3 length is 13 residues. Germline V gene lookup returns CDR1 SGHTA and CDR2 FQGTGA.